These 21 T cell receptor beta chains share one sample of origin, sequenced in a study of T-cell memory formation after mild COVID-19. MiXCR was run by TCRdb on the 5' RACE reads, yielding one entry per CDR3 protein. Among about 340,000 distinct CDR3 sequences listed, approximately 15% were seen once. The sample was PBMCs or a T cell subset sorted from them (not recorded which). The receptors shown here come from a man aged 18 to 29 who had mild COVID-19 (a few samples of this study predate the infection). Cell type and time point are not known.

The chain links TRBV3-1 to TRBJ1-2; 11 bases map to TRBD1. The ends lost 4 bases at V and 13 bases at J; junction bases unmatched: 11. Germline V gene sequence: CDR1 LGHDT, CDR2 YNNKEL (reference sequence). This CDR3 contains 14 residues. CDR3 nucleotides: TGTGCCAGCAGCCCGCGGGACAGGGGGACTCCTCCCACCTTC. It translates to CASSPRDRGTPPTF.

The CDR3 loop is CASSQKDRDNTGELFF. DNA of the CDR3: TGTGCCAGCAGCCAGAAGGACCGGGACAACACCGGGGAGCTGTTTTTT. This chain connects TRBV3-1 to TRBJ2-2; D is tentatively TRBD1 or TRBD2 (5 bases each). V lost 3 bases and J lost 2, with 13 bases in between. The CDR3 is 16 amino acids. CDR1 LGHDT and CDR2 YNNKEL come from the germline V gene (reference sequence).

This clonotype was seen only a few times. The V and J genes are TRBV21-1 and TRBJ2-3; the DNA was not compared with TRBD2, the D call given in the table. TRBV21-1 counts as a pseudogene. The CDR3 spans 17 residues. The CDR3 protein is CASSKFSSSGSTDTQYF. CDR3 DNA sequence: TGTGCCAGCAGCAAATTTTCTTCTAGCGGGAGCACAGATACGCAGTATTTT.

The chain recombines TRBV7-9 with TRBJ2-1; the match to TRBD1 covers 9 bases. Germline CDR1 and CDR2: SEHNR and FQNEAQ (reference sequence). Germline trimming cut 7 bases from V and 6 bases from J; bases unmatched to any gene: 4. CDR3 length equals 13 residues. As DNA, the CDR3 is TGTGCCAGCACAGGGACAGGGCGCAATGAGCAGTTCTTC. Residues: CASTGTGRNEQFF.

This clonotype has at least ten counts. This rearrangement joins TRBV12-3 or TRBV12-4 to TRBJ2-7; TRBD1 matches at 7 bases. This CDR3 contains 11 residues. The junction had 2 bases not matched to a gene; V was cut back by 8 bases and J by 4 bases. The CDR3 protein is CASRQGYEQYF. CDR3 sequence (DNA): TGTGCCAGCCGACAGGGTTACGAGCAGTACTTC.

This clonotype was counted between two and nine times. CDR3 DNA: TGTGCCAGCTCACCGTCCCTGGGTGGCTCCTACGAGCAGTACGTC. It translates to CASSPSLGGSYEQYV. The chain links TRBV18 to TRBJ2-7; D is unclear. V shed 3 bases and J shed 0 bases, with 12 bases lying between them. The CDR3 runs to 15 residues. From germline, CDR1 is KGHSH and CDR2 LQKENI.

This clonotype appeared a single time. V and J are TRBV6-6 and TRBJ2-3; D is perhaps TRBD2 (5 bases). This CDR3 contains 13 residues. V was trimmed by 9 bases and J by 4 bases, leaving 14 bases between them. CDR1 is MNHNY, CDR2 SVGAGI, per germline (reference sequence). Here the CDR3 reads CASYGSGADTQYF. For the CDR3, the DNA is TGTGCCAGTTACGGTTCCGGGGCAGATACGCAGTATTTT.

V and J are TRBV6-2 or TRBV6-3 and TRBJ1-2, with unresolved D. Looked up from germline, CDR1 is MNHEY and CDR2 is SVGEGT. This CDR3 comprises 13 residues. V was cut by 0 bases and J by 3 bases, with 5 bases left in between. CDR3 sequence reads: CASSYSADYGYTF. Here the CDR3 DNA reads TGTGCCAGCAGTTACTCGGCAGACTATGGCTACACCTTC.

This clonotype was counted at least ten times. The chain employs TRBV27 and TRBJ2-5, with 9 bases matching TRBD1. Germline lookup yields CDR1 MNHEY and CDR2 SMNVEV (reference sequence). Germline trimming cut 6 bases from V and 9 bases from J; bases unmatched to any gene: 11. The CDR3 runs 14 residues. This CDR3 reads CASSLQGQGIAQYF. The CDR3 region has the DNA TGTGCCAGCAGCTTACAGGGACAGGGTATCGCCCAGTACTTC.

The chain has TRBV9 and TRBJ1-1, with a weak D call TRBD1 (5 bases). Germline-derived CDR1 and CDR2 are SGDLS and YYNGEE. The CDR3 length is 14 residues. V was cut by 0 bases and J by 11 bases, with 17 bases left in between. CDR3 amino acids: CASSVGSRGLGAFF. The CDR3 nucleotides read TGTGCCAGCAGCGTAGGGTCACGGGGGTTAGGGGCTTTCTTT.

This clonotype was recorded a few times. The chain combines TRBV6-5 with TRBJ2-2; D may correspond to TRBD1 or TRBD2 (5 bases each). V was pared by 1 base and J by 5 bases, with 14 bases between. Germline values: CDR1 MNHEY, CDR2 SVGAGI. The CDR3 is 16 amino acids. The CDR3 region has the DNA TGTGCCAGCAGTTACTTAGCGTGGGGGAGAACCGGGGAGCTGTTTTTT. This translates into CASSYLAWGRTGELFF.

The chain combines TRBV11-2 with TRBJ1-5; D call uncertain. Deletions cut 5 bases from V and 6 bases from J, with 11 bases between. CDR3 length equals 13 residues. Per germline, CDR1 SGHAT and CDR2 FQNNGV. CDR3 nucleotide sequence: TGTGCCAGCAGCCCCGCTGAGGGTCAGCCCCAGCATTTT. Translated: CASSPAEGQPQHF.

V and J are TRBV6-5 and TRBJ1-2; D gene ambiguous. This CDR3 contains 14 residues. V dropped 6 bases and J dropped 4 bases, with 15 bases sitting between them. Germline loops: CDR1 MNHEY, CDR2 SVGAGI. The DNA for the CDR3 is TGTGCCAGCAGGTCCCATGGACGGAGCTATGGCTACACCTTC. This sequence encodes CASRSHGRSYGYTF.

This clonotype was seen at least ten times. The chain recombines TRBV4-3 with TRBJ2-2; tentative D call: TRBD2 (5 bases). V lost 2 bases and J lost 1, with 11 bases in between. From germline, CDR1 is LGHNA and CDR2 YSLEER. This CDR3 contains 16 residues. The CDR3 protein is CASSQWARENTGELFF. The CDR3 nucleotides read TGCGCCAGCAGCCAATGGGCCCGGGAGAACACCGGGGAGCTGTTTTTT.

At least ten counts were recorded for this clonotype. This chain connects TRBV6-5 to TRBJ2-7; TRBD1 matches at 7 bases. The CDR3 runs to 15 residues. Germline lookup yields CDR1 MNHEY and CDR2 SVGAGI. Trimming at V came to 0 bases and at J to 5 bases, leaving 7 bases not matched to a gene. The CDR3 nucleotides read TGTGCCAGCAGTTACTCGGGCCAGGGGGACCACGAGCAGTACTTC. It specifies CASSYSGQGDHEQYF.

The rearrangement joins TRBV5-1 to TRBJ1-4; TRBD1 matches 9 bases. Trimming removed 1 base from V and 0 bases from J; junction bases left unmatched: 10. CDR1 SGHRS and CDR2 YFSETQ come from the germline V gene. The CDR3 has 19 amino acids. The CDR3 sequence is CASSLSGTGSLATNEKLFF. CDR3 nucleotide sequence: TGCGCCAGCAGCTTGTCAGGGACAGGGAGTTTGGCAACTAATGAAAAACTGTTTTTT.

The V call is TRBV20-1, the J call TRBJ2-7, with D hard to call. CDR3 length: 15 amino acids. Between the trimmed V and J ends, which lost 0 bases and 4 bases, there was a span of 16 bases. Germline CDR1 reads DFQATT; CDR2 reads SNEGSKA (reference sequence). As DNA, the CDR3 is TGCAGTGCTAGAGATCCTAGGGCTGCCTCTTACGAGCAGTACGTC. Translation: CSARDPRAASYEQYV.

There are a few counts of this clonotype. The DNA of the CDR3 is TGTGCCAGCAGTTCCACCCTAGGGCCCCCCTACGAGCAGTACGTC. Encoded protein: CASSSTLGPPYEQYV. This chain uses TRBV6-6 with TRBJ2-7; D not resolved. Germline V gene data show CDR1 as MNHNY and CDR2 as SVGAGI (reference sequence). With 4 bases removed from V and 2 bases from J, the gap between germline ends came to 15 bases. The CDR3 is 15 amino acids.

The chain employs TRBV29-1 and TRBJ2-3; weak D call: TRBD1 (6 bases). V was shortened by 3 bases and J by 4 bases, with 11 bases between the two germline ends. CDR3 length: 13 residues. Germline V gene data show CDR1 as SQVTM and CDR2 as ANQGSEA. The DNA for the CDR3 is TGCAGCGTTGATTGGGGGCTCGCAGATACGCAGTATTTT. Translated, it gives CSVDWGLADTQYF.

This clonotype was detected a few times. The chain uses TRBV5-6 and TRBJ2-7, with TRBD1 as a possible D gene (5 bases). V was shortened by 4 bases and J by 3 bases, with 17 bases between the two germline ends. In germline, CDR1 is SGHDT, CDR2 YYEEEE. The CDR3 sequence is 15 residues long. The CDR3 here is CASSRGPGKSYEQYF. The CDR3 DNA reads as TGTGCCAGCAGCCGAGGTCCAGGGAAGAGCTACGAGCAGTACTTC.

This chain connects TRBV18 to TRBJ1-2; D perhaps matches TRBD1 (5 bases). The V end lost 3 bases, the J end lost 5 bases, and 13 bases lay between the germline ends. CDR1 and CDR2 from the germline V gene are KGHSH and LQKENI. There are 14 residues in the CDR3. The CDR3 reads CASSPGDRMYGYTF. The CDR3 DNA follows: TGTGCCAGCTCACCTGGGGACCGGATGTATGGCTACACCTTC.